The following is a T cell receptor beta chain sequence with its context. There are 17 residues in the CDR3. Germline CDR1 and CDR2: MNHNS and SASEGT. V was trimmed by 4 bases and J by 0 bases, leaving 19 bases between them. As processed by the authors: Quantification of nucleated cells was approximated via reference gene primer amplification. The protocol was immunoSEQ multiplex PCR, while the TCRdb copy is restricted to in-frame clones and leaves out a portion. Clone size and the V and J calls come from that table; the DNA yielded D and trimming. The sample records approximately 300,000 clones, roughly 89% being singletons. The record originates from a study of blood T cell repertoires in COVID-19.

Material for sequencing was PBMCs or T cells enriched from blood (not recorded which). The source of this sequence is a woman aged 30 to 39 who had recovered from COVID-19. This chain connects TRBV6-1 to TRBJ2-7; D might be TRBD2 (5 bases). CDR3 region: CASSVRTHGLLSYEQYF. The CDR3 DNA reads TGTGCCAGCAGTGTCCGGACGCACGGACTCCTCTCCTACGAGCAGTACTTC.